This TCR beta chain is from a study of response to subunit inactivated influenza vaccine. This clonotype was detected ten times or more. The CDR3 extends over 15 amino acids. Trimming took 4 bases from V and 7 from J; bases not matched to a gene: 12. Per germline, CDR1 SGHRS and CDR2 YFSETQ. TCRdb fed the RT-PCR reads into MiXCR, producing one record per CDR3 protein. The table has 500,000 to 700,000 distinct CDR3 sequences, around 21% seen once. The same sample was also used in a study of T cells expressing NK-cell markers. In that study: The authors made TCR beta cDNA libraries by 5'RACE template switching. This switching added a universal primer site and UMIs.

This sample comprised CD4+ T cells sorted from PBMCs, obtained less than 13 days after vaccination. This TCR was sampled from a man aged 50 to 60 who received an inactivated influenza vaccine. The J gene is TRBJ2-3, the V gene TRBV5-1; 7 bases map to TRBD2. CDR3 protein: CASSIGRDYHHTQYF. CDR3 nucleotides: TGCGCCAGCAGCATCGGCCGGGACTACCATCATACGCAGTATTTT.